This entry features one T cell receptor beta chain sequence. Data came from immunoSEQ multiplex PCR; TCRdb stores just in-frame clones and leaves some out. Of some 250,000 clones listed, over 75% are singletons. CDR3 length: 16 amino acids. Trimming took off 5 bases at V and 1 base at J, with 17 bases between the two ends. The germline V gene encodes CDR1 MNHEY and CDR2 SMNVEV (reference sequence). The sample belongs to a study of control samples from healthy donors and cancer patients. Sequenced input: PBMCs. This sequence joins TRBV27 and TRBJ1-1; tentative D call: TRBD1 (6 bases). The TCR originated in a woman aged 55-69 years with lung cancer. The CDR3 nucleotides read TGTGCCAGCAGTCCCCTAACGACAGGCCGGAACACTGAAGCTTTCTTT. Translated, it gives CASSPLTTGRNTEAFF.